This T cell receptor beta chain came from a study of blood T cell repertoires in COVID-19 (TCRdb year 2020). As for the study more broadly: Samples from collaborators originated in the United States, Italy and Spain and spanned both the acute and convalescent phases of COVID-19. Samples were obtained from the ongoing ImmuneRACE study (first 160 participants) and from over a thousand subjects provided by 6 global collaborators. Subjects who had been exposed to COVID-19, were actively infected with it, or had recovered from it provided the deeply sampled blood TCRbeta repertoires that made up the dataset. The repertoires were released in a freely available public database intended as a resource for research on the immune response to SARS-CoV-2. The sample metadata nearly always contained a de-identified subject ID, COVID-19 status, age in years and sex. HLA class I and class II types, where available, came from metadata supplied by the sample provider rather than from assay-based typing. The material from the prospective study consisted of cDNA or gDNA derived from T cells, B-cell-depleted T cells, or PBMCs. Results and caveats for the whole study, not just this receptor: How much clinical and demographic metadata was included differed by source and by participant, and the metadata was provided uncurated.

This clone occurred a few times. What this receptor recognizes is not known. Qualities for individual bases were not recorded, and no much larger clone is one base off. The CDR3 has 12 amino acids, counting the end cysteine and phenylalanine. CDR3 DNA is the only sequence kept; it has 36 bases, read in frame from the first base. V is cut by 10 bases and J by 2 bases, and the space between the germline ends is 11 bases. Participants in the prospective study were aged about 18 to 95 years, lived in about two dozen United States geographic areas, and enrolled through a virtual design. In the prospective study, participants were assigned to cohorts based on the clinical history participants reported in a screening survey and a study questionnaire. Exposed participants had been in contact with someone with a PCR-confirmed or clinician-diagnosed COVID-19 case within 2 weeks of study entry. Mobile phlebotomists in the prospective study collected whole blood, serum and a nasopharyngeal or oropharyngeal swab from every participant. Participants in the prospective study had the option to provide additional blood draws and questionnaires over a roughly 2-month period. Before DNA extraction, prospective study blood samples were shipped either frozen or at room temperature.

TCRbeta CDR3 regions were amplified from genomic DNA by means of the immunoSEQ Assay, a bias-controlled multiplex PCR. As for how the authors treated the data: The number of nucleated cells in each sample was estimated by amplification of reference gene primers within the assay. Sequence reads were collapsed and filtered to measure the absolute abundance of every unique TCRbeta CDR3 rearrangement. For each sample, productive Simpson clonality was calculated as the square root of Simpson's diversity index over productive rearrangements. The source is immuneACCESS, and TCRdb retained only in-frame sequences with V and J called. Part of the clones is not carried over; for the studies checked, unresolved V genes explain less than half of this, and the remainder is unexplained. That table gives V, J and clone size, and the DNA gave D and trimming. The sample table lists about 140,000 clones, roughly 84% of them with a count of one. Around 5% of the sample belongs to the ten largest clones.

The sequenced sample was PBMCs or T cells enriched from blood (not recorded which). The chain uses TRBV12-3 or TRBV12-4 and TRBJ1-1; matching of 6 bases hints at TRBD1 as the D gene. This clonotype was sampled from an older man who had been exposed to COVID-19. The DNA sequence reads TGTGCCACATCAGGGGTTAACACTGAAGCTTTCTTT. Its coded protein is CATSGVNTEAFF.